The TCR beta chain under discussion was sequenced for a study of T cell responses to AZD1222 COVID-19 vaccine. Study in general: Analysis merged second doses at about 4 or about 12 weeks.

Regarding the study as a whole: After two AZD1222 doses, spike-specific TCR breadth and depth rose versus day 0. Mapped onto spike, vaccine-associated CD4 TCRs spanned it and were dominant at 160-218 and 743-854. Researchers took repertoire samples only after the peak T cell response had come.

Repertoires were generated with immunoSEQ multiplex PCR, while TCRdb's copy carries only in-frame clones and drops some. The sample includes 85,000 to 130,000 clones, around 90% seen only once; the top ten take 7% to 10%. This clone was picked up one time. Its specificity is unknown. The specimen comprised peripheral blood, sampled on day 0 of AZD1222 vaccination. This sequence was found in an adult in good health.

CDR3 sequence (DNA): TGTGCCAGCAGTTTCCCGGGACCCCATGTAGGCACAGATACGCAGTATTTT. This sequence encodes CASSFPGPHVGTDTQYF. The chain carries TRBV28 and TRBJ2-3, with D perhaps given as TRBD1 or TRBD2 (5 bases each). Germline assignment: CDR1 MDHEN and CDR2 SYDVKM. With 3 bases removed from V and 1 base from J, the gap between germline ends came to 17 bases. CDR3 length: 17 residues.